Following are 30 T cell receptor beta chains from one sample sequenced in a study of lymphopenia after photon versus proton radiotherapy (dated by TCRdb to between 2019 and 2020). To prepare the library, the immunoSEQ multiplex PCR assay was applied. Here the immuneACCESS table is served through TCRdb, limited to in-frame sequences with V and J called. Missing clones are a known gap in these copies; in checked studies unresolved V genes cover under half, and the rest lacks a known reason. Within this sample are 20,000 or so clones, with 80% to 95% of them counted one time only. Of the sample, over 9% is held by the ten largest clones. Material: peripheral blood, obtained from a patient treated with proton-based radiotherapy. These receptors were obtained from a woman between 65 and 79 years old with pancreatic cancer. Some clones in this sample may be carry-over from other donors' samples.

The chain has TRBV4-2 and TRBJ2-5; D is undetermined. CDR1 is LGHNA and CDR2 is YNFKEQ in the germline V gene. This CDR3 comprises 12 residues. V lost 2 bases, J lost 3 bases, and 4 bases lay in between. The CDR3 here is CASSQLEETQYF. The CDR3 DNA reads TGTGCCAGCAGCCAACTAGAAGAGACCCAGTACTTC.

This clone came up a few times. This chain joins TRBV28 and TRBJ1-2, with no clear D. CDR1 and CDR2 (germline): MDHEN, SYDVKM. The ends were cut back, 4 bases at V and 8 bases at J, with 11 bases in the middle. The CDR3 runs 12 residues. This chain's CDR3 is CASSSGLRGYTF. The DNA for the CDR3 is TGTGCCAGCAGTTCAGGCTTGCGGGGCTACACCTTC.

A note on this clone: The sample holds other DNA sequences that translate to the same CDR3. The CDR3 nucleotides read TGCGCCAGCCAAGGACAGGGGGAGACCCAGTACTTC. This gives the protein CASQGQGETQYF. The V and J genes are TRBV5-1 and TRBJ2-5, with 9 bases identical to TRBD1. The CDR3 contains 12 residues. The V segment lost 7 bases and the J segment 5 bases; nucleotides outside the gene matches: 3. Germline assignment: CDR1 SGHRS and CDR2 YFSETQ.

This chain links TRBV28 with TRBJ2-7, with D possibly TRBD2 on 6 matching bases. V gave up 9 bases and J gave up 4 bases, with 16 bases separating them. The CDR3 is made up of 13 amino acids. The germline V gene encodes CDR1 MDHEN and CDR2 SYDVKM. CDR3 coding DNA: TGTGCCAGTTTATCCGGGACTCTTTACGAGCAGTACTTC. It codes for CASLSGTLYEQYF.

The CDR3 DNA reads as TGTGCCAGCAGCGAAACCAATTACAATGAGCAGTTCTTC. Protein sequence: CASSETNYNEQFF. The J gene is TRBJ2-1, the V gene TRBV5-8; unclear D gene. Germline V gene lookup returns CDR1 SGHTS and CDR2 YDEGEE. This CDR3 has 13 residues. Trimming took off 4 bases at V and 4 bases at J, with 9 bases between the two ends.

The gene calls are TRBV18 and TRBJ2-5; D possibly corresponds to TRBD1 (5 bases). Germline values: CDR1 KGHSH, CDR2 LQKENI. Trimming pared 3 bases from V and 5 bases from J, leaving 16 bases between. The CDR3 has 15 residues. The CDR3 protein is CASSPLRDIPETQYF. The CDR3 DNA is TGTGCCAGCTCACCGCTCAGGGATATCCCTGAGACCCAGTACTTC. The full variable domain, completed using reference TRBV18 and TRBJ2-5, is NAGVMQNPRHLVRRRGQEARLRCSPMKGHSHVYWYRQLPEEGLKFMVYLQKENIIDESGMPKERFSAEFPKEGPSILRIQQVVRGDSAAYFCASSPLRDIPETQYFGPGTRLLVL.

The rearrangement uses TRBV30 and TRBJ2-3; TRBD2 matches 7 bases. V shed 0 bases, J shed 4 bases, and the junction held 10 bases outside the gene matches. Germline CDR1 and CDR2: GTSNPN and SVGIG (reference sequence). The CDR3 is made up of 16 amino acids. The CDR3 DNA reads TGTGCCTGGAGTGTAGGGCTCCCGCGGGAGTCAGATACGCAGTATTTT. Its protein is CAWSVGLPRESDTQYF.

This clone was seen only a few times. This chain uses TRBV7-2 with TRBJ2-2, with D perhaps matching TRBD1 or TRBD2 (5 bases each). V lost 5 bases, J lost 6 bases, and 10 bases lay in between. Germline V CDR1 and CDR2: SGHTA, FQGNSA. This CDR3 comprises 13 residues. The CDR3 DNA is TGTGCCAGCAGCCCGAGAGGGGCCGGGGAGCTGTTTTTT. Translating gives CASSPRGAGELFF.

This clone was seen just once. The chain joins TRBV19 to TRBJ2-2; 7 nucleotides agree with TRBD1. This CDR3 has 14 amino acids. V lost 4 bases to trimming and J lost 5 bases; unmatched junction nucleotides: 4. Germline assignment: CDR1 LNHDA and CDR2 SQIVND (reference sequence). The CDR3 loop reads CASSTNRGTGELFF. The CDR3 DNA sequence: TGTGCCAGTAGTACTAACAGGGGAACCGGGGAGCTGTTTTTT.

V and J are TRBV2 and TRBJ1-1, with 7 bases lining up with TRBD1. This CDR3 is built from 13 residues. V shed 5 bases and J 2 bases; nucleotides not matched to a gene: 2. The germline V gene has CDR1 SNHLY and CDR2 FYNNEI. The DNA of the CDR3 is TGTGCCAGCAGTTCAGGGGGTAACACTGAAGCTTTCTTT. This translates into CASSSGGNTEAFF.

V and J are TRBV5-6 and TRBJ1-6, with D hard to call. Trimming removed 4 bases from V and 7 bases from J, with 6 bases in between. The CDR3 loop spans 12 amino acids. From germline, CDR1 is SGHDT and CDR2 YYEEEE. CDR3: CASSIINSPLHF. The DNA for the CDR3 is TGTGCCAGCAGCATCATCAATTCACCCCTCCACTTT.

The chain uses TRBV6-1 and TRBJ2-5, with 7 bases lining up with TRBD1. Germline CDR1 is MNHNS and CDR2 is SASEGT. V lost 6 bases and J lost 5; bases outside the gene matches: 12. The CDR3 is 15 residues long. The CDR3 loop reads CASREPSRGRETQYF. CDR3 nucleotide sequence: TGTGCCAGCAGAGAGCCGTCGAGGGGGCGTGAGACCCAGTACTTC.

CDR3 protein: CASSPKTSGSYEQYF. The CDR3 nucleotides are TGTGCCAGCAGCCCCAAGACTAGCGGTTCCTACGAGCAGTACTTC. The chain is built from TRBV5-4 and TRBJ2-7; the match to TRBD2 covers 9 bases. This CDR3 is 15 amino acids long. Germline V CDR1 and CDR2: SGHNT, YYREEE (reference sequence). V trimming: 4 bases; J trimming: 1 base; junction bases outside the gene matches: 6.

V and J are TRBV6-5 and TRBJ1-2; D is uncertain. Between the trimmed V and J ends, which lost 1 base and 4 bases, there was a span of 13 bases. CDR1 and CDR2 from the germline V gene are MNHEY and SVGAGI. This CDR3 has 15 amino acids. The CDR3 sequence is CASSYLTTESYGYTF. Here the CDR3 DNA reads TGTGCCAGCAGTTACTTAACCACGGAAAGCTATGGCTACACCTTC.

V and J are TRBV5-6 and TRBJ2-3, with a weak D call TRBD1 (6 bases). The germline V gene encodes CDR1 SGHDT and CDR2 YYEEEE. V dropped 2 bases and J dropped 0 bases, with 7 bases sitting between them. The CDR3 consists of 14 residues. This CDR3 is CASSLGQSTDTQYF. CDR3 DNA sequence: TGTGCCAGCAGCTTAGGACAGAGCACAGATACGCAGTATTTT.

V gene TRBV27 combines with J gene TRBJ2-5; 15 nucleotides align to TRBD2. From germline, CDR1 is MNHEY and CDR2 SMNVEV (reference sequence). This CDR3 region has 16 residues. With 5 bases clipped from V and 5 bases from J, the junction kept 6 bases outside the gene matches. CDR3 sequence: CASSPGLAGGWETQYF. The CDR3, as DNA: TGTGCCAGCAGTCCCGGACTAGCGGGAGGGTGGGAGACCCAGTACTTC.

The V and J genes are TRBV27 and TRBJ2-4; possible D gene TRBD2, 6 bases. The CDR3 is made up of 13 amino acids. V was pared by 6 bases and J by 5 bases, with 11 bases between. Germline V lookup: CDR1 MNHEY, CDR2 SMNVEV (reference sequence). CDR3 amino acids: CASRGGGENIQYF. The CDR3 region has the DNA TGTGCCAGCAGGGGGGGAGGAGAAAACATTCAGTACTTC.

This chain joins TRBV7-2 and TRBJ1-2, with 8 bases that match TRBD1. Trimming removed 5 bases from V and 7 bases from J; junction bases left unmatched: 6. The CDR3 totals 13 residues. The germline gives CDR1 SGHTA, CDR2 FQGNSA. The CDR3 DNA sequence: TGTGCCAGCAGCCAACTAGGACAGGGTGGCTACACCTTC. Residues: CASSQLGQGGYTF.

This clone occurred once. The V call is TRBV21-1, the J call TRBJ1-5; TRBD1, the D gene given by the table, was not confirmed from the DNA. TRBV21-1 is a pseudogene locus. This CDR3 is built from 15 residues. CDR3 coding DNA: TGTGCCAGCAGCTACAGGGTAAGATTCGCTCAGCCCCAGCATTTT. Translating it yields CASSYRVRFAQPQHF.

The V and J genes are TRBV7-9 and TRBJ2-5; D is ambiguous. The V end was cut by 2 bases, the J end by 0 bases, with 7 bases between. CDR1 is SEHNR, CDR2 FQNEAQ, per germline (reference sequence). The CDR3 is 14 amino acids. The CDR3 loop reads CASSLSVNQETQYF. The CDR3 DNA reads TGTGCCAGCAGCTTATCTGTGAACCAAGAGACCCAGTACTTC.

The rearrangement links TRBV7-9 to TRBJ2-3; D unresolved. CDR3 size: 15 residues. In germline, CDR1 is SEHNR, CDR2 FQNEAQ (reference sequence). Trimming stripped 3 bases from V and 3 bases from J, with 13 bases between. The CDR3 here is CASSFGPQRTDTQYF. The CDR3 bases are TGTGCCAGCAGCTTCGGGCCCCAAAGGACAGATACGCAGTATTTT.

The V and J genes are TRBV7-9 and TRBJ2-6; D may be TRBD1 or TRBD2 (6 bases each). The germline V gene encodes CDR1 SEHNR and CDR2 FQNEAQ (reference sequence). The V end was cut by 4 bases, the J end by 3 bases, with 13 bases between. This CDR3 is 16 amino acids long. As DNA, the CDR3 is TGTGCCAGCAGCTACCCGGGGGCGGGTGGGGCCAACGTCCTGACTTTC. Its translation is CASSYPGAGGANVLTF.

This sequence joins TRBV5-1 and TRBJ2-3, with D possibly matching TRBD2 (7 bases). The germline gives CDR1 SGHRS, CDR2 YFSETQ. The CDR3 length is 15 residues. V lost 4 bases, J lost 4 bases, and 16 bases lay in between. CDR3 in amino acids: CASSRGEGGADTQYF. The CDR3 nucleotides read TGCGCCAGCAGCCGCGGGGAGGGGGGCGCAGATACGCAGTATTTT.

The V call is TRBV19, the J call TRBJ1-4; 7 bases fit TRBD1. J was trimmed by 5 bases and V by 5 bases; bases with no gene match: 8. The CDR3 runs 15 residues. Germline CDR1 is LNHDA and CDR2 is SQIVND (reference sequence). CDR3 DNA: TGTGCCAGTAGTCCCCAGGGGGTTCGGAATGAAAAACTGTTTTTT. Amino acids: CASSPQGVRNEKLFF.

This chain joins TRBV5-1 and TRBJ1-4, with 8 bases lining up with TRBD1. From germline, CDR1 is SGHRS and CDR2 YFSETQ. With V trimmed by 1 base and J by 7 bases, 6 bases remained unmatched. This CDR3 is built from 15 residues. CDR3 sequence reads: CASSLNGQGTEKLFF. The CDR3 DNA reads TGCGCCAGCAGCTTGAACGGACAGGGAACTGAAAAACTGTTTTTT. Full variable domain (remainder filled in from reference TRBV5-1 and TRBJ1-4): KAGVTQTPRYLIKTRGQQVTLSCSPISGHRSVSWYQQTPGQGLQFLFEYFSETQRNKGNFPGRFSGRQFSNSRSEMNVSTLELGDSALYLCASSLNGQGTEKLFFGSGTQLSVL.

The V and J genes are TRBV10-3 and TRBJ2-1; no firm D call. Trimming stripped 2 bases from V and 0 bases from J, with 11 bases between. The CDR3 has 16 amino acids. CDR1 ENHRY and CDR2 SYGVKD come from the germline V gene. CDR3 in amino acids: CAISERVTSSYNEQFF. The CDR3 bases are TGTGCCATCAGTGAGCGGGTCACGAGCTCCTACAATGAGCAGTTCTTC.

This chain joins TRBV13 and TRBJ2-5; D could derive from TRBD1 or TRBD2 (6 bases each). Germline V gives CDR1 PRHDT, CDR2 FYEKMQ (reference sequence). Trimming pared 2 bases from V and 1 base from J, leaving 14 bases between. The CDR3 has 16 residues. The CDR3 DNA is TGTGCCAGCAGCTTACGGGGCAGGGGACTCCAAGAGACCCAGTACTTC. Amino acid sequence: CASSLRGRGLQETQYF.

The chain combines TRBV5-4 with TRBJ2-5, with D unclear. The germline gives CDR1 SGHNT, CDR2 YYREEE (reference sequence). V shed 0 bases and J shed 4 bases, with 13 bases lying between them. The CDR3 extends over 15 amino acids. DNA of the CDR3: TGTGCCAGCAGCTTGGGTTCAGCAGGCCCAGAGACCCAGTACTTC. Translating gives CASSLGSAGPETQYF.

The gene calls are TRBV28 and TRBJ2-1; D might be TRBD1 (6 bases). V lost 4 bases and J 2 bases, leaving 12 bases between the germline ends. Germline CDR1 MDHEN, CDR2 SYDVKM. The length of the CDR3 is 15 residues. The CDR3 coding sequence is TGTGCCAGCAGTTGGATCCGGGACACCTACAATGAGCAGTTCTTC. Its translation is CASSWIRDTYNEQFF.

The rearrangement uses TRBV6-1 and TRBJ1-1; unclear D gene. Per germline, CDR1 MNHNS and CDR2 SASEGT. CDR3 size: 14 residues. V lost 1 base and J lost 1, with 7 bases in between. The CDR3 nucleotides read TGTGCCAGCAGTGAAGGGACGGCGAACACTGAAGCTTTCTTT. It yields the protein CASSEGTANTEAFF.